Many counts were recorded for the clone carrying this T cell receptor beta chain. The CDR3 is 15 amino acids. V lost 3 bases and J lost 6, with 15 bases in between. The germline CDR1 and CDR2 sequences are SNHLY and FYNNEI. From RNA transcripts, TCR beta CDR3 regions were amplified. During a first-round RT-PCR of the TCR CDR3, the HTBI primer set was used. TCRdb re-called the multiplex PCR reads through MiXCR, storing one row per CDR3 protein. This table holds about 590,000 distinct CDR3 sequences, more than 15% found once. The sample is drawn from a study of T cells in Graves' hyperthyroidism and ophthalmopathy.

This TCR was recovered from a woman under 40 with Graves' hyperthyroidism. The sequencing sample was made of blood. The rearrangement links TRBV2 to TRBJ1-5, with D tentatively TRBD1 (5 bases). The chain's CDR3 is CASSDRGISGQPQHF. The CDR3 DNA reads TGTGCCAGCAGTGACCGGGGCATCAGCGGTCAGCCCCAGCATTTT.